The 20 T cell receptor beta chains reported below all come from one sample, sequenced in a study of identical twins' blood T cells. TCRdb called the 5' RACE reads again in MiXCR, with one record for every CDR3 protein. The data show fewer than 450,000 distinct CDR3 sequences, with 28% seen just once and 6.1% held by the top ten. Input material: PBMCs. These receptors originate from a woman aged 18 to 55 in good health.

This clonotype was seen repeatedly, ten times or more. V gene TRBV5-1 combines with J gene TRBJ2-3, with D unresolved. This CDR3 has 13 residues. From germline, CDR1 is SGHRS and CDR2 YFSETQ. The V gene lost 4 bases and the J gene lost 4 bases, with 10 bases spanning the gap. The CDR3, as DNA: TGCGCCAGCAGCCTCGGTTCTCCAGATACGCAGTATTTT. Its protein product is CASSLGSPDTQYF.

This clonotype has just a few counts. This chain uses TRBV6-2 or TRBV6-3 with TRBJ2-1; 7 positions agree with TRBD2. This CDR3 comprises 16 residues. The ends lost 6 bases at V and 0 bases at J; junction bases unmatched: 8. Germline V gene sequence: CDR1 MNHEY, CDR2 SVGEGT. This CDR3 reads CASSPGLGGSYNEQFF. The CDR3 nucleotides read TGTGCCAGCAGCCCAGGACTAGGAGGCTCCTACAATGAGCAGTTCTTC.

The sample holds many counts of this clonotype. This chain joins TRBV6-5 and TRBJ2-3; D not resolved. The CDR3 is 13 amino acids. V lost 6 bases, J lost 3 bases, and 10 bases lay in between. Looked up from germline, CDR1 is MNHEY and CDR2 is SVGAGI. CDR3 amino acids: CASRDVQTDTQYF. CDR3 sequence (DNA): TGTGCCAGCAGGGATGTTCAAACAGATACGCAGTATTTT.

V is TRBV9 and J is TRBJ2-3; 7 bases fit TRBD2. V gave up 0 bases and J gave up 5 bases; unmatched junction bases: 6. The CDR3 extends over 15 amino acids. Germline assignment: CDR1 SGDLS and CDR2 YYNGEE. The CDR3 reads CASSVAAGEGDTQYF. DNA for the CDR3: TGTGCCAGCAGCGTAGCGGCGGGAGAGGGAGATACGCAGTATTTT.

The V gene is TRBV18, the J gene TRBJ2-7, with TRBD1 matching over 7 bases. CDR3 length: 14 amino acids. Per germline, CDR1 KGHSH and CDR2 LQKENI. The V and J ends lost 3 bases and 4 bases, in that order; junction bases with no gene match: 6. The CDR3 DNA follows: TGTGCCAGCTCACCGGACAGGAAGATTTACGAGCAGTACTTC. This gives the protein CASSPDRKIYEQYF. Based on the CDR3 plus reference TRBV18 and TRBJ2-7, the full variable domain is NAGVMQNPRHLVRRRGQEARLRCSPMKGHSHVYWYRQLPEEGLKFMVYLQKENIIDESGMPKERFSAEFPKEGPSILRIQQVVRGDSAAYFCASSPDRKIYEQYFGPGTRLTVT.

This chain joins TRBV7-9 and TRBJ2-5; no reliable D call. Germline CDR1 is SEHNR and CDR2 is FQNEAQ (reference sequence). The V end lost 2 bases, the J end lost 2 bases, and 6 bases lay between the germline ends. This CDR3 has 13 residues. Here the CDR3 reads CASSLTAQETQYF. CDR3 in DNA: TGTGCCAGCAGCTTAACAGCGCAAGAGACCCAGTACTTC.

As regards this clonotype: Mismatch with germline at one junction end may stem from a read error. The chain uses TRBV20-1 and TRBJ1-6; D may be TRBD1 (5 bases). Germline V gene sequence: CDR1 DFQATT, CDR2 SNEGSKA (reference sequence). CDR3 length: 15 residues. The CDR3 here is CSTRQIGGDNSPLHF. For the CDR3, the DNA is TGCAGTACTAGGCAAATTGGGGGAGATAATTCACCCCTCCACTTT.

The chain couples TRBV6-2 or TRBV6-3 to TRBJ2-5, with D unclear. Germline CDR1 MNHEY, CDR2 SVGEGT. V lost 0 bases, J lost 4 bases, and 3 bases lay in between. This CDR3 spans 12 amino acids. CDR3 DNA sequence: TGTGCCAGCAGTTACTCAGTAGAGACCCAGTACTTC. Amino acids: CASSYSVETQYF.

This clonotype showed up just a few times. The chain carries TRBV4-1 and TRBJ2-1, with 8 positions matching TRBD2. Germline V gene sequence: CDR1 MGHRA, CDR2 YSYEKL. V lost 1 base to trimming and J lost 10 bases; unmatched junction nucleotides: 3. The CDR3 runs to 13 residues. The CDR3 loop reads CASSQVRGREQFF. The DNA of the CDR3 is TGCGCCAGCAGCCAAGTGCGCGGGAGGGAGCAGTTCTTC.

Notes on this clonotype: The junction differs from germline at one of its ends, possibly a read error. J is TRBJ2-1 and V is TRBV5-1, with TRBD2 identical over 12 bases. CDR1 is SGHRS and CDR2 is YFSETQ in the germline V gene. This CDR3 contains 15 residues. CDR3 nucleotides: TGCTCCAGCAGCTGGACTAGCGGGACTCTCAATGAGCAGTTCTTC. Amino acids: CSSSWTSGTLNEQFF.

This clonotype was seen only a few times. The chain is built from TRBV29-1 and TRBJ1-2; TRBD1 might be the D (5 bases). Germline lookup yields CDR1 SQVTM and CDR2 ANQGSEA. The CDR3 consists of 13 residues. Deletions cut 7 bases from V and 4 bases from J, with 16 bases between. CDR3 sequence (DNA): TGCAGCGCTGGGCAGGGATCTTCCTATGGCTACACCTTC. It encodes CSAGQGSSYGYTF. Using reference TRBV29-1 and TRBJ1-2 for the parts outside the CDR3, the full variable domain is SAVISQKPSRDICQRGTSLTIQCQVDSQVTMMFWYRQQPGQSLTLIATANQGSEATYESGFVIDKFPISRPNLTFSTLTVSNMSPEDSSIYLCSAGQGSSYGYTFGSGTRLTVV.

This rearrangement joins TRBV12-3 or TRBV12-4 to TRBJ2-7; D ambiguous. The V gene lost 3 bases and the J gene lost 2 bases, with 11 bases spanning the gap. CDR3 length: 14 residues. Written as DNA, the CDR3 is TGTGCCAGCAGTTTCCGAGCGCGAACCTACGAGCAGTACTTC. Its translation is CASSFRARTYEQYF.

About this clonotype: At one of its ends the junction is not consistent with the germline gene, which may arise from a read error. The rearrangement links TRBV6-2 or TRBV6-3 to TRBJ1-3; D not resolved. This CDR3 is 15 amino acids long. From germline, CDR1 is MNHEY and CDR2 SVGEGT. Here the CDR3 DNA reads TGTGCCAGCAGCCCCTACGCCTTCTCTGGAAGCACCATATATTTT. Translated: CASSPYAFSGSTIYF.

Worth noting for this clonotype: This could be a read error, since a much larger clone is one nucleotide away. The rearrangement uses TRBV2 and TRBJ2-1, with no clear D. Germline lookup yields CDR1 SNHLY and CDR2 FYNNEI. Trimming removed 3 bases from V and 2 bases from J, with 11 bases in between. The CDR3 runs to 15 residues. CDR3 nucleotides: TGTGCCAGCAGTGAGAAGGGCCGCCCCTACAATGAGCAGTTCTTC. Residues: CASSEKGRPYNEQFF.

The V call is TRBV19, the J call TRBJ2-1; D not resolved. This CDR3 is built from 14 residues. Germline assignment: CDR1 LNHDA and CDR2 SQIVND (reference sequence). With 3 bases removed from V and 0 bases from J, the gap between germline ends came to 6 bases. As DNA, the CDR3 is TGTGCCAGTAGTATGGGCACCTCCTACAATGAGCAGTTCTTC. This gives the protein CASSMGTSYNEQFF.

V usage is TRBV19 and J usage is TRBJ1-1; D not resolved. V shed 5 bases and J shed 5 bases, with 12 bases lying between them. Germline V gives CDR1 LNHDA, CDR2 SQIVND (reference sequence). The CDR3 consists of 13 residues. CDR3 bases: TGTGCCAGTAGTTGGTCCGGGTGGACTGAAGCTTTCTTT. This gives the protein CASSWSGWTEAFF.

The CDR3 protein is CASSPLLDGSGELFF. The DNA for the CDR3 is TGTGCCAGCTCACCCTTACTAGATGGGAGCGGGGAGCTGTTTTTT. V usage is TRBV18 and J usage is TRBJ2-2; D is possibly TRBD2 (5 bases). Trimming took off 3 bases at V and 7 bases at J, with 15 bases between the two ends. This CDR3 has 15 residues. From germline, CDR1 is KGHSH and CDR2 LQKENI.

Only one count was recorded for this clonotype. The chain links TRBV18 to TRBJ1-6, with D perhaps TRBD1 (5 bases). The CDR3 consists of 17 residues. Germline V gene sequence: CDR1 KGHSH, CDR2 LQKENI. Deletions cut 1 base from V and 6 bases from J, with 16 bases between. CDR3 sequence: CASSPHFSQGGNSPLHF. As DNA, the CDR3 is TGTGCCAGCTCACCACACTTTTCGCAGGGAGGTAATTCACCCCTCCACTTT.

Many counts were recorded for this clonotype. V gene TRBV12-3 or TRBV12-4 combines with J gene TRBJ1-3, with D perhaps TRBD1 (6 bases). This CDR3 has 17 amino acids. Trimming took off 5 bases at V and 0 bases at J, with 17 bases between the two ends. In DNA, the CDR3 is TGTGCCAGCAGTCACTCCCAGGGGCTCTACTCTGGAAACACCATATATTTT. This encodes CASSHSQGLYSGNTIYF.

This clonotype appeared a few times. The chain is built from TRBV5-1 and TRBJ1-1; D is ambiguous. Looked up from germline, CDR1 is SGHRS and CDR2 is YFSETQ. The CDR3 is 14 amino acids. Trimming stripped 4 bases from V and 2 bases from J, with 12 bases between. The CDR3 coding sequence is TGCGCCAGCAGCCCGGGGTTGCCTAACACTGAAGCTTTCTTT. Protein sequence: CASSPGLPNTEAFF.